This TCR beta chain is from a study of OX40 agonist ivuxolimab in advanced cancers. About the research overall: Hepatocellular carcinoma, melanoma, renal cell or head and neck cancer was diagnosed in the dose-escalation patients.

A remark on this clone: Its antigen is not known.

Sequenced by immunoSEQ multiplex PCR; TCRdb stores in-frame clones only, minus some. There are some 86,000 clones in the sample; roughly 91% occur only once, and under 0.35% lies in the top ten. Trimming removed 0 bases from V and 3 bases from J; junction bases left unmatched: 7. Germline CDR1 and CDR2: LNHDA and SQIVND (reference sequence). The CDR3 has 17 amino acids. Systemic immunosuppression or a history of autoimmune disease excluded patients. Study results and caveats: Compared with CD4+, CD8+ T cells on average had more expanded clones. Among expanded peripheral T cells, antigen specificity went undetermined.

V is TRBV19 and J is TRBJ2-4, with 8 bases matching TRBD2. This sequence was found in an adult with an advanced solid tumor such as melanoma, head and neck, liver or kidney cancer. The sample in question was CD4+ or CD8+ T cells sorted from blood, obtained in a trial of the OX40 agonist ivuxolimab. The CDR3: CASSIDLGTRVKNIQYF. In DNA form, the CDR3 reads TGTGCCAGTAGTATAGATCTCGGGACTAGGGTCAAAAACATTCAGTACTTC.